Listed below are T cell receptor beta chains from one sample, sequenced in a study of CD8+CD57+ T cells in acquired aplastic anemia. TCRdb analysed the reads with MiXCR anew, one entry per CDR3 protein. The sample yields 200,000 to 250,000 distinct CDR3 sequences, over 55% seen once. Sequencing input: sorted CD4+, CD8+, or CD8+CD57+ T cells (not recorded which) from PBMCs. The receptors originated from a human donor with aplastic anemia. The CDR3 runs from the conserved cysteine through the conserved F or W. The D gene is left open where the match is weak. Only some rows state a clone size, as once, few, many or a class for expanded clones.

cdr3_nt cdr3_aa j_call clone_size v_call d_call
TGTGCCAGCAGTCCCATCTTGGCGGGAGGGCCAGATACGCAGTATTTT CASSPILAGGPDTQYF TRBJ2-3 once TRBV27 TRBD2
TGTGCCAGCAGCCGGACAGGAGCTCGAACAGATACGCAGTATTTT CASSRTGARTDTQYF TRBJ2-3 . TRBV7-9 TRBD1
TGTGCCAGCAGCCAGAGGACAGGGGGCGATTCACCCCTCCACTTT CASSQRTGGDSPLHF TRBJ1-6 . TRBV2 TRBD1
TGTGCCACCAGCTCCCGTCTTGGTGCAAGCTCCTACAATGAGCAGTTCTTC CATSSRLGASSYNEQFF TRBJ2-1 . TRBV15 .
TGTGCCAGCAGCGTAGTCGGGCAATCGGGGACCCAGTACTTC CASSVVGQSGTQYF TRBJ2-5 . TRBV9 .
TGTGCCAGCAGCTGGATGCGTGGGGGCCCCTACGAGCAGTACTTC CASSWMRGGPYEQYF TRBJ2-7 many TRBV5-6 .
TGTGCCAGCAGCTTACCCCCGACTAGCGGTAGCACAGATACGCAGTATTTT CASSLPPTSGSTDTQYF TRBJ2-3 . TRBV7-9 TRBD2
TGTGCCAGCAGCCCGGGGAATTCACCCCTCCACTTT CASSPGNSPLHF TRBJ1-6 many TRBV7-9 .
TGTGCCACCGGGCTATGGGGTGAGGAGACCCAGTACTTC CATGLWGEETQYF TRBJ2-5 few TRBV19 .
TGTGCCAGCAGTGCCGACGGGGAGCTGTTTTTT CASSADGELFF TRBJ2-2 . TRBV2 .
TGCAGCGTTGGGCAGGGTAGGACAGATACGCAGTATTTT CSVGQGRTDTQYF TRBJ2-3 . TRBV29-1 .
TGTGCCAGCAGCGCCGGGACCCAGAGCTCCTACGAGCAGTACTTC CASSAGTQSSYEQYF TRBJ2-7 . TRBV5-4 .
TGTGCCAGCAGCTCCAACAGGGGGAGTGAAGCTTTCTTT CASSSNRGSEAFF TRBJ1-1 . TRBV7-8 TRBD1
TGCGCCAGCAGCTTAGTCTCAGGGGACTATGGCTACACCTTC CASSLVSGDYGYTF TRBJ1-2 . TRBV7-2 .
TGTGCCAGCAGGGGAGACAGCACCGAGCAGTACTTC CASRGDSTEQYF TRBJ2-7 . TRBV2 .
TGTGCCAGCAGCTTAACCCGGACGGAAGTGGAGACCCAGTACTTC CASSLTRTEVETQYF TRBJ2-5 . TRBV7-9 .
TGCGCCAGCAGCTTACCGACAGGGGGAAACGAGCAGTACTTC CASSLPTGGNEQYF TRBJ2-7 . TRBV5-1 TRBD1
TGTGCCAGCAGCGTAGCTACGAATTTCGAGCAGTACTTC CASSVATNFEQYF TRBJ2-7 . TRBV13 .
TGTGCCAGCAACGCCGGGACAGGGTTCGATGAGCAGTTCTTC CASNAGTGFDEQFF TRBJ2-1 . TRBV7-6 TRBD1
TGCAGCGTCGTGGGAGGACACACCTACGAGCAGTACTTC CSVVGGHTYEQYF TRBJ2-7 . TRBV29-1 .
TGTGCCAGCAAAGGAGGAATGGGGTCTGGGGCCAACGTCCTGACTTTC CASKGGMGSGANVLTF TRBJ2-6 once TRBV5-6 .
TGTGACTGGAGTTCAGACGTGTGCTCTTCCGATCTTGAGCAGTTCTTC CDWSSDVCSSDLEQFF TRBJ2-1 . TRBV30 .
TGTGCCAGCAGCTCGACAGGGGGCCTCAACACTGAAGCTTTCTTT CASSSTGGLNTEAFF TRBJ1-1 many TRBV7-3 TRBD1
TGTGCCAGCAGCTTAGCTGCCCAGGAAGGCGAGCAGTACTTC CASSLAAQEGEQYF TRBJ2-7 . TRBV7-2 .
TGCAGTGCTAGGGAGGACACTGAAGCTTTCTTT CSAREDTEAFF TRBJ1-1 few TRBV20-1 .
TGCGCCAGCAGCCCGCCTACTAGCGGGAGTTCCTACAATGAGCAGTTCTTC CASSPPTSGSSYNEQFF TRBJ2-1 . TRBV9 TRBD2
TGCAGTGCTTCGGACAGGGAATACAGTGAGCAGTTCTTC CSASDREYSEQFF TRBJ2-1 few TRBV20-1 TRBD1
TGCAGTGCTAGGCGACAGAACACTGAAGCTTTCTTT CSARRQNTEAFF TRBJ1-1 . TRBV20-1 .
TGTGCCAGCAGCGTACAGGGTGGGGTGGGAAACATTCAGTACTTC CASSVQGGVGNIQYF TRBJ2-4 many TRBV5-6 .
TGTGCCAGCAGCATAAGGTTTGGCGGTACCGGGGAGCTGTTTTTT CASSIRFGGTGELFF TRBJ2-2 . TRBV7-3 .
TGTGCCACGAAGCGGGAAGGGGAGCAGTACTTC CATKREGEQYF TRBJ2-7 . TRBV10-3 TRBD2
TGTGCCAGCAGTCACGGTGAGAATGCTGAAGCTTTCTTT CASSHGENAEAFF TRBJ1-1 . TRBV2 .
TGTGCCACCAGTGATCGGACAGTTCTGAAAAATGAGCAGTTCTTC CATSDRTVLKNEQFF TRBJ2-1 . TRBV24-1 .
TGCAGCGTGGCCCAGACAGTGGGGCAGACCCAGTACTTC CSVAQTVGQTQYF TRBJ2-5 . TRBV29-1 .
TGTGCCAGCAGCTCCCGCCCACAAGGGGAGCTGTTTTTT CASSSRPQGELFF TRBJ2-2 . TRBV7-3 .
TGTGCCAGCAGACCCACCGCTAACTATGGCTACACCTTC CASRPTANYGYTF TRBJ1-2 . TRBV2 .
TGCGCCAGCAACGAGGACGGGAGGACCTACAATGAGCAGTTCTTC CASNEDGRTYNEQFF TRBJ2-1 . TRBV5-1 TRBD2
TGTGCCACCAGTGATACTCCAGGGATGTATGGCTACACCTTC CATSDTPGMYGYTF TRBJ1-2 . TRBV24-1 .
TGCGCCAGCAGGTCTGGGTACAATCAGCCCCAGCATTTT CASRSGYNQPQHF TRBJ1-5 few TRBV5-1 .
TGTGCCAGCTCCCCGGGGGCCAGGGATGGCTACGAGCAGTACTTC CASSPGARDGYEQYF TRBJ2-7 . TRBV7-9 .
TGTGCCAGCAGGGCAAGGGGGGCCAATGAAAAACTGTTTTTT CASRARGANEKLFF TRBJ1-4 . TRBV2 .